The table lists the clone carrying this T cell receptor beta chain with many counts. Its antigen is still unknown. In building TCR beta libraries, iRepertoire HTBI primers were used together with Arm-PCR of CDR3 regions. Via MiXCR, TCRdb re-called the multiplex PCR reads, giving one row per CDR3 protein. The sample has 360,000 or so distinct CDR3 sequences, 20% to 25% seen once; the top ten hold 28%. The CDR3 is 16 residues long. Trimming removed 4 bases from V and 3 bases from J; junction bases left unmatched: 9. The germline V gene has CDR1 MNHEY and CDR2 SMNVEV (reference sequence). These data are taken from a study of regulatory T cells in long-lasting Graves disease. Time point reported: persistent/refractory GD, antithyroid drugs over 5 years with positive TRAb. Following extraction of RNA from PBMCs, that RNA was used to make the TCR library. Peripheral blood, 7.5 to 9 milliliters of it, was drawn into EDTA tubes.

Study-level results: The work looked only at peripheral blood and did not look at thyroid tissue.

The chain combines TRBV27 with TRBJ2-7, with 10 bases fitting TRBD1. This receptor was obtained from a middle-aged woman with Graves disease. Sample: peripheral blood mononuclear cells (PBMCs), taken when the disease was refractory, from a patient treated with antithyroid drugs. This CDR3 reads CASSSDGTGAIYEQYF. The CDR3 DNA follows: TGTGCCAGCAGTTCGGATGGGACAGGGGCGATCTACGAGCAGTACTTC.